The clone carrying this TCR beta chain has ten or more counts. What it binds is unknown. Deletions cut 5 bases from V and 2 bases from J, with 12 bases between. Germline CDR1 reads SGHAT; CDR2 reads FQNNGV. The CDR3 has 14 amino acids. This entry comes from a study of response to subunit inactivated influenza vaccine. Overall study results and limits: New T cells are recruited in small numbers by each seasonal influenza vaccination, according to the authors' suggestion.

MiXCR, applied by TCRdb to the RT-PCR reads, yields one record per CDR3 protein. The table lists hundreds of thousands of distinct CDR3 sequences, roughly 18% of them singletons. This TCR derives from a man aged 50 to 60 who received an inactivated influenza vaccine. The sequences come from PBMCs from blood, collected roughly 5 days after vaccination. The chain employs TRBV11-2 and TRBJ2-5; D assignment may be TRBD1 or TRBD2 (5 bases each). The CDR3 DNA is TGTGCCAGCAGCGCTCGGGACGGACAAGAGACCCAGTACTTC. Translated, it gives CASSARDGQETQYF.